The clone carrying this T cell receptor beta chain was picked up a small number of times. One entry per CDR3 protein, called by TCRdb with MiXCR from the RT-PCR reads. The profile covers approximately 310,000 distinct CDR3 sequences, with 20% to 25% appearing a single time and roughly 10% taken by the ten largest. The data were obtained in a study of response to subunit inactivated influenza vaccine. CDR1 is SGHAT, CDR2 FQNNGV, per germline. The CDR3 totals 14 residues. V lost 1 base and J lost 2, with 6 bases in between. The chain uses TRBV11-2 and TRBJ2-1; D remains ambiguous. The source of this sequence is a man between 50 and 69 years old who received an inactivated influenza vaccine. Sequencing used PBMCs from blood, obtained approximately 20 months after vaccination. As DNA, the CDR3 is TGTGCCAGCAGCTTAGCGTTCCCCTACAATGAGCAGTTCTTC. It translates to CASSLAFPYNEQFF.